The 28 T cell receptor beta chains presented below share a single source sample, sequenced in a study of T cell repertoires in cytomegalovirus infection. TCRdb reprocessed the reads via MiXCR and lists one record per CDR3 protein. Among approximately 220,000 distinct CDR3 sequences, roughly two fifths were seen once, and the ten largest hold 59%. For these TCRs, the target antigens are not known. Here the sequenced sample was CD8+ T cells from cultured PBMCs, taken from culture after CMV antigen stimulation. These receptors were collected from a human donor in good health (CMV status not recorded). Some clones in this sample may be carry-over from other donors' samples.

The chain is built from TRBV5-6 and TRBJ2-4; tentatively, D is TRBD1 (6 bases). The CDR3 is 14 residues long. Germline V gene sequence: CDR1 SGHDT, CDR2 YYEEEE. Trimming removed 4 bases from V and 8 bases from J, with 16 bases in between. The CDR3 nucleotides are TGTGCCAGCAGCCTGGGGGCTACCTGGGACATTCAGTACTTC. As protein: CASSLGATWDIQYF.

The chain is built from TRBV7-4 and TRBJ2-7, with D unresolved. With 5 bases removed from V and 6 bases from J, the gap between germline ends came to 17 bases. This CDR3 is 14 amino acids long. CDR1 is SGHVT and CDR2 is SQSDAQ in the germline V gene. The CDR3 here is CASSASTDLCEQYF. The CDR3 DNA sequence: TGTGCCAGCAGCGCTAGTACCGACTTATGCGAGCAGTACTTC. Based on the CDR3 plus reference TRBV7-4 and TRBJ2-7, the full variable domain is GAGVSQSPRYKVAKRGRDVALRCDSISGHVTLYWYRQTLGQGSEVLTYSQSDAQRDKSGRPSGRFSAERPERSVSTLKIQRTEQGDSAVYLCASSASTDLCEQYFGPGTRLTVT.

The rearrangement links TRBV29-1 to TRBJ1-1; TRBD1 is a possible D gene (6 bases). This CDR3 region has 13 residues. V was trimmed by 7 bases and J by 7 bases, leaving 19 bases between them. Germline-derived CDR1 and CDR2 are SQVTM and ANQGSEA. The CDR3 protein is CSGGQGKDGEAFF. The DNA for the CDR3 is TGCAGCGGCGGGCAGGGGAAGGACGGTGAAGCTTTCTTT.

The table lists this clonotype with a few counts. V gene TRBV11-3 combines with J gene TRBJ2-1; 9 bases match TRBD1. Germline trimming cut 5 bases from V and 2 bases from J; bases unmatched to any gene: 4. This CDR3 region has 15 residues. Germline assignment: CDR1 SGHNT and CDR2 YENEEA. The CDR3 spells CASSRRQGAYNEQFF. Here the CDR3 DNA reads TGTGCCAGCAGCCGAAGACAGGGGGCCTACAATGAGCAGTTCTTC.

This clonotype occurred many times. The V gene is TRBV7-8, the J gene TRBJ1-3, with TRBD1 matching 7 bases. CDR1 is SGHVS and CDR2 is FQNEAQ in the germline V gene. J was trimmed by 1 base and V by 2 bases; bases with no gene match: 5. This CDR3 is 16 amino acids long. The CDR3 nucleotides read TGTGCCAGCAGCTTAACCGGGACAGAATCTGGAAACACCATATATTTT. Protein sequence: CASSLTGTESGNTIYF.

In its sample, this clonotype was seen a few times. The chain employs TRBV4-2 and TRBJ2-2, with D hard to call. The CDR3 runs to 16 residues. The ends were cut back, 0 bases at V and 5 bases at J, with 13 bases in the middle. Germline V lookup: CDR1 LGHNA, CDR2 YNFKEQ. The CDR3 sequence is CASSQDLGSLTGELFF. The CDR3, as DNA: TGTGCCAGCAGCCAAGATCTGGGCAGCCTAACCGGGGAGCTGTTTTTT.

This clonotype was counted at least ten times. The chain uses TRBV6-5 and TRBJ2-7, with unresolved D. There are 14 residues in the CDR3. With 2 bases removed from V and 1 base from J, the gap between germline ends came to 9 bases. Looked up from germline, CDR1 is MNHEY and CDR2 is SVGAGI. CDR3 loop: CASSYGSRSYEQYF. The CDR3 nucleotides are TGTGCCAGCAGTTACGGGTCCAGGTCCTACGAGCAGTACTTC.

This rearrangement joins TRBV19 to TRBJ2-3; tentatively, D is TRBD2 (5 bases). Germline V CDR1 and CDR2: LNHDA, SQIVND (reference sequence). The CDR3 runs to 12 residues. The ends were cut back, 5 bases at V and 13 bases at J, with 16 bases in the middle. CDR3 sequence (DNA): TGTGCCAGTAGTCTGAGATCCGGGCGGGAGTATTTT. Translation gives CASSLRSGREYF.

The genes are TRBV10-3 and TRBJ1-1, with a possible D match to TRBD1 (5 bases). The germline V gene has CDR1 ENHRY and CDR2 SYGVKD. The CDR3 is 15 residues long. Trimming pared 2 bases from V and 1 base from J, leaving 11 bases between. Here the CDR3 reads CAISEPGTANTEAFF. As DNA, the CDR3 is TGTGCCATCAGTGAGCCCGGGACCGCGAACACTGAAGCTTTCTTT.

This clonotype appeared a few times. CDR3 sequence reads: CASSFGTEQFF. The CDR3 coding sequence is TGTGCCAGCAGCTTCGGGACAGAACAGTTCTTC. V gene TRBV7-4 combines with J gene TRBJ2-1; 7 bases are a match to TRBD1. Germline CDR1 SGHVT, CDR2 SQSDAQ. V gave up 3 bases and J gave up 13 bases; unmatched junction bases: 3. The CDR3 spans 11 residues. Full variable domain (remainder filled in from reference TRBV7-4 and TRBJ2-1): GAGVSQSPRYKVAKRGRDVALRCDSISGHVTLYWYRQTLGQGSEVLTYSQSDAQRDKSGRPSGRFSAERPERSVSTLKIQRTEQGDSAVYLCASSFGTEQFFGPGTRLTVL.

Only a few counts were recorded for this clonotype. This rearrangement joins TRBV7-4 to TRBJ2-1; D not resolved. The V end lost 0 bases, the J end lost 0 bases, and 6 bases lay between the germline ends. CDR3 length equals 15 residues. CDR1 and CDR2 (germline): SGHVT, SQSDAQ. This CDR3 reads CASSLAGNSYNEQFF. DNA of the CDR3: TGTGCCAGCAGCTTAGCGGGAAACTCCTACAATGAGCAGTTCTTC.

The chain recombines TRBV13 with TRBJ2-1; 10 positions match TRBD2. This CDR3 spans 16 amino acids. CDR1 and CDR2 (germline): PRHDT, FYEKMQ (reference sequence). J lost 7 bases, V lost 1 base, and 7 bases had no gene match. The CDR3 sequence is CASSLDGSGRINEQFF. CDR3 in DNA: TGTGCCAGCAGCTTAGATGGTAGCGGGAGGATTAATGAGCAGTTCTTC.

This clonotype turned up a few times. The chain employs TRBV6-1 and TRBJ2-3; D remains unclear. This CDR3 has 15 residues. Trimming stripped 3 bases from V and 3 bases from J, with 13 bases between. Germline lookup yields CDR1 MNHNS and CDR2 SASEGT. The CDR3 nucleotides read TGTGCCAGCAGTGATGGGTCCCTTACTACAGATACGCAGTATTTT. Its protein product is CASSDGSLTTDTQYF.

CDR3 sequence: CASSLDGGGAHGYTF. The CDR3 DNA reads TGTGCCAGCAGCTTAGATGGGGGGGGCGCACACGGCTACACCTTC. V is TRBV11-2 and J is TRBJ1-2, with a tentative D call TRBD1 (6 bases). Germline loops: CDR1 SGHAT, CDR2 FQNNGV. V lost 0 bases to trimming and J lost 8 bases, with 16 bases between them. This CDR3 contains 15 residues.

The chain has TRBV6-2 or TRBV6-3 and TRBJ1-5; maybe TRBD1 (6 bases). The CDR3 covers 16 residues. V was shortened by 1 base and J by 2 bases, with 12 bases between the two germline ends. Germline V gives CDR1 MNHEY, CDR2 SVGEGT. In DNA, the CDR3 is TGTGCCAGCAGTTACTTACCCTACAGGGGCAATCAGCCCCAGCATTTT. Its protein is CASSYLPYRGNQPQHF.

This rearrangement joins TRBV11-2 to TRBJ2-1; TRBD2 matches 7 bases. This CDR3 comprises 16 residues. Trimming took 0 bases from V and 3 from J; bases not matched to a gene: 5. Germline V gene sequence: CDR1 SGHAT, CDR2 FQNNGV. DNA for the CDR3: TGTGCCAGCAGCTTAGAAGCTAGCGGCCTCTACAATGAGCAGTTCTTC. This translates into CASSLEASGLYNEQFF.

The gene calls are TRBV12-3 or TRBV12-4 and TRBJ1-6; weak D call: TRBD1 (6 bases). Trimming took off 5 bases at V and 3 bases at J, with 11 bases between the two ends. CDR3 size: 15 residues. CDR3 bases: TGTGCCAGCAGTCCCCAGGGGTTCTATAATTCACCCCTCCACTTT. This encodes CASSPQGFYNSPLHF.

J is TRBJ2-1 and V is TRBV13; D remains ambiguous. The CDR3 length is 13 residues. Germline CDR1 and CDR2: PRHDT and FYEKMQ (reference sequence). V lost 4 bases to trimming and J lost 5 bases, with 9 bases between them. The CDR3, as DNA: TGTGCCAGCAGCTCCGGACGGGACAATGAGCAGTTCTTC. Its protein is CASSSGRDNEQFF.

The J gene is TRBJ2-1, the V gene TRBV7-2; D remains ambiguous. The CDR3 loop spans 14 amino acids. V was clipped by 8 bases and J by 0 bases, with 11 bases between them. Looked up from germline, CDR1 is SGHTA and CDR2 is FQGNSA. CDR3 sequence: CASGLLSSYNEQFF. The CDR3 DNA follows: TGTGCCAGCGGCCTCTTAAGCTCCTACAATGAGCAGTTCTTC.

V is TRBV7-9 and J is TRBJ1-2; TRBD1 matches 8 bases. The V gene's germline CDR1 is SEHNR and CDR2 FQNEAQ (reference sequence). Unmatched junction bases numbered 13, after V lost 5 bases and J lost 8 bases. The CDR3 consists of 15 residues. DNA for the CDR3: TGTGCCAGCAGCGTTCCCGACAGGGGATTGGGCGGCTACACCTTC. Translating gives CASSVPDRGLGGYTF. Full variable domain (rest looked up from reference TRBV7-9 and TRBJ1-2): DTGVSQNPRHKITKRGQNVTFRCDPISEHNRLYWYRQTLGQGPEFLTYFQNEAQLEKSRLLSDRFSAERPKGSFSTLEIQRTEQGDSAMYLCASSVPDRGLGGYTFGSGTRLTVV.

V gene TRBV6-2 or TRBV6-3 combines with J gene TRBJ2-7; 10 positions agree with TRBD2. Unmatched junction bases numbered 5, after V lost 4 bases and J lost 5 bases. Germline loops: CDR1 MNHEY, CDR2 SVGEGT. This CDR3 spans 14 amino acids. CDR3 amino acids: CASSWTSGSDEQYF. The DNA of the CDR3 is TGTGCCAGCAGTTGGACTAGCGGTTCGGACGAGCAGTACTTC.

The chain is built from TRBV5-5 and TRBJ1-2; 8 nucleotides line up with TRBD1. V lost 6 bases and J lost 3; bases outside the gene matches: 16. The CDR3 contains 17 residues. Germline CDR1 and CDR2: SGHKS and YYEKEE (reference sequence). DNA for the CDR3: TGTGCCAGCACCGTAGCGGGCAGGGGGCGCCGGGACTATGGCTACACCTTC. It translates to CASTVAGRGRRDYGYTF.

At least ten counts were recorded for this clonotype. The chain couples TRBV5-5 to TRBJ2-7; 7 nucleotides match TRBD2. Germline assignment: CDR1 SGHKS and CDR2 YYEKEE (reference sequence). The J segment lost 0 bases and the V segment lost 5 bases, leaving 11 bases of the junction unmatched. The CDR3 covers 16 residues. CDR3 sequence reads: CASRLSGGPNSYEQYF. CDR3 sequence (DNA): TGTGCCAGCAGGCTTTCGGGGGGACCTAACTCCTACGAGCAGTACTTC. Combining the CDR3 with reference TRBV5-5 and TRBJ2-7 gives the whole variable domain DAGVTQSPTHLIKTRGQQVTLRCSPISGHKSVSWYQQVLGQGPQFIFQYYEKEERGRGNFPDRFSARQFPNYSSELNVNALLLGDSALYLCASRLSGGPNSYEQYFGPGTRLTVT.

This clonotype was seen a handful of times. The chain uses TRBV7-6 and TRBJ2-4, with D tentatively TRBD2 (5 bases). The germline CDR1 and CDR2 sequences are SGHVS and FNYEAQ. The CDR3 totals 16 residues. Trimming removed 4 bases from V and 0 bases from J, with 13 bases in between. In DNA, the CDR3 is TGTGCCAGCAGCTCGGACGCGGGCCGAGCCAAAAACATTCAGTACTTC. Translating it yields CASSSDAGRAKNIQYF.

This clonotype was found many times. This chain connects TRBV7-8 to TRBJ1-5; 7 bases map to TRBD1. The V gene end was trimmed by 5 bases and the J gene end by 2 bases; junction bases not matched to a gene: 6. Looked up from germline, CDR1 is SGHVS and CDR2 is FQNEAQ. The CDR3 contains 15 residues. The CDR3 bases are TGTGCCAGCAGCAGAAACAGGGGTCGCAATCAGCCCCAGCATTTT. Protein sequence: CASSRNRGRNQPQHF.

The chain recombines TRBV20-1 with TRBJ1-2; 7 bases align to TRBD1. Germline trimming cut 1 base from V and 6 bases from J; bases unmatched to any gene: 8. The CDR3 sequence is 14 residues long. Germline V CDR1 and CDR2: DFQATT, SNEGSKA (reference sequence). The CDR3 protein is CSARASNTGDGYTF. CDR3 in DNA: TGCAGTGCTAGAGCGTCAAACACAGGGGATGGCTACACCTTC.

This clonotype showed up many times. The rearrangement joins TRBV2 to TRBJ1-2; possible D gene TRBD1, 5 bases. This CDR3 contains 13 residues. Trimming cost V 4 bases and J 2 bases, with 8 bases left between them. Germline assignment: CDR1 SNHLY and CDR2 FYNNEI. The CDR3 sequence: CASSATANYGYTF. DNA of the CDR3: TGTGCCAGCAGTGCGACAGCAAACTATGGCTACACCTTC.

In this sample, this clonotype turned up a few times. The chain is built from TRBV14 and TRBJ2-7; TRBD1 matches at 8 bases. J lost 4 bases, V lost 3 bases, and 5 bases had no gene match. The V gene's germline CDR1 is SGHDN and CDR2 FVKESK. This CDR3 has 14 residues. The CDR3: CASSHSQGAYEQYF. The CDR3 DNA reads TGTGCCAGCAGCCACTCCCAGGGGGCTTACGAGCAGTACTTC.